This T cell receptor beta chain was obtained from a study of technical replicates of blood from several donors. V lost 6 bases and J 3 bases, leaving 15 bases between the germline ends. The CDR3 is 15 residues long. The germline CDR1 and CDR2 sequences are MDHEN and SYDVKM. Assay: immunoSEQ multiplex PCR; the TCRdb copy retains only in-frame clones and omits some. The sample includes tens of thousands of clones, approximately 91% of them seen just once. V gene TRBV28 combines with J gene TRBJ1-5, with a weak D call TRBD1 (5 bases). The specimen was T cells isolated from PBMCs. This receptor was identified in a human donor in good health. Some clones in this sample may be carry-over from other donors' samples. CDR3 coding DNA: TGTGCCAGCAGAAAAATACAGGCGTTCAATCAGCCCCAGCATTTT. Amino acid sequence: CASRKIQAFNQPQHF.